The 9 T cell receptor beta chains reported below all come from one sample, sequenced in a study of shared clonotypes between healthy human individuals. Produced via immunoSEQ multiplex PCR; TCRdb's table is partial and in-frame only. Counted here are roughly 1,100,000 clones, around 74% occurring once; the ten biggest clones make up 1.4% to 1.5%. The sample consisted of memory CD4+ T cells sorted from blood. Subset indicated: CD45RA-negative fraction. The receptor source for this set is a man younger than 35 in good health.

The CDR3 sequence: CASSPQDGRLETQYF. CDR3 coding DNA: TGTGCCAGCAGCCCCCAGGATGGACGATTGGAGACCCAGTACTTC. The chain links TRBV7-9 to TRBJ2-5; D ambiguous. The CDR3 totals 15 residues. The V gene's germline CDR1 is SEHNR and CDR2 FQNEAQ (reference sequence). With 5 bases removed from V and 5 bases from J, the gap between germline ends came to 18 bases.

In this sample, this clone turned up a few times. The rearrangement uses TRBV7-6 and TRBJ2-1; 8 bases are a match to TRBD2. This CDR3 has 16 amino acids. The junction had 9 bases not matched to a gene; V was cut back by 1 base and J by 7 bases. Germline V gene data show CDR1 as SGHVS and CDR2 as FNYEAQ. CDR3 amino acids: CASSLGSGGAGNEQFF. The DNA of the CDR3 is TGTGCCAGCAGCTTAGGGTCCGGGGGGGCCGGGAATGAGCAGTTCTTC. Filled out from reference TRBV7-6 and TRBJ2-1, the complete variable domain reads GAGVSQSPRYKVTKRGQDVALRCDPISGHVSLYWYRQALGQGPEFLTYFNYEAQQDKSGLPNDRFSAERPEGSISTLTIQRTEQRDSAMYRCASSLGSGGAGNEQFFGPGTRLTVL.

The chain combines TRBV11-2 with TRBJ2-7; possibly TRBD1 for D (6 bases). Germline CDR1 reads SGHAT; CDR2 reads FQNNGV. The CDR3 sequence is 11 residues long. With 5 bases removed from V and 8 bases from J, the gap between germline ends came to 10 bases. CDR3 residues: CASSAGQKQYF. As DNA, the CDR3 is TGTGCCAGCAGCGCCGGACAGAAGCAGTACTTC.

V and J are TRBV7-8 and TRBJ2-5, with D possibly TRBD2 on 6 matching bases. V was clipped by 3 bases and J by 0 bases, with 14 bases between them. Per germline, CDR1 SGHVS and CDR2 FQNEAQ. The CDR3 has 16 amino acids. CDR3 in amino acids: CASSFRTTSYQETQYF. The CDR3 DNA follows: TGTGCCAGCAGCTTTAGGACTACTTCGTACCAAGAGACCCAGTACTTC.

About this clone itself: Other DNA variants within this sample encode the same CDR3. The CDR3 nucleotides are TGTGCCAGCAGCTTGGGACAGGGTTATACCGGGGAGCTGTTTTTT. This encodes CASSLGQGYTGELFF. The V call is TRBV5-4, the J call TRBJ2-2; 7 bases align to TRBD1. The CDR3 is 15 amino acids. The V and J ends lost 0 bases and 5 bases, in that order; junction bases with no gene match: 4. Germline CDR1 and CDR2: SGHNT and YYREEE (reference sequence). The complete variable domain, with remaining parts taken from reference TRBV5-4 and TRBJ2-2, reads ETGVTQSPTHLIKTRGQQVTLRCSSQSGHNTVSWYQQALGQGPQFIFQYYREEENGRGNFPPRFSGLQFPNYSSELNVNALELDDSALYLCASSLGQGYTGELFFGEGSRLTVL.

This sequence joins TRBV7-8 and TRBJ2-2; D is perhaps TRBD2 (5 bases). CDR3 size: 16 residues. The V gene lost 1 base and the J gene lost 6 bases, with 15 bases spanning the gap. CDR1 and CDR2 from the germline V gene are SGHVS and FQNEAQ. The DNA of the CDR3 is TGTGCCAGCAGCTTAGAACGGACTTTGATCCCCGGGGAGCTGTTTTTT. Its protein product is CASSLERTLIPGELFF.

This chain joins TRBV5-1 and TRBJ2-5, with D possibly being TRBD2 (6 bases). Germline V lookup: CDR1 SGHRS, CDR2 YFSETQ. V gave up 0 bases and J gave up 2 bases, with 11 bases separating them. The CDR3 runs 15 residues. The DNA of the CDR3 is TGCGCCAGCAGCTTGGCCGGTAGCGGACAAGAGACCCAGTACTTC. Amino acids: CASSLAGSGQETQYF.

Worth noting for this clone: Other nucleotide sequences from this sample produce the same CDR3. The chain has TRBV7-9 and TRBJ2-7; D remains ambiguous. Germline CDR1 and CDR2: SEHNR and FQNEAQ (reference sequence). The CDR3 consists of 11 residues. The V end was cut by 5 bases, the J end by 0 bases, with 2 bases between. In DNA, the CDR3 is TGTGCCAGCAGCCACTCCTACGAGCAGTACTTC. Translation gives CASSHSYEQYF.

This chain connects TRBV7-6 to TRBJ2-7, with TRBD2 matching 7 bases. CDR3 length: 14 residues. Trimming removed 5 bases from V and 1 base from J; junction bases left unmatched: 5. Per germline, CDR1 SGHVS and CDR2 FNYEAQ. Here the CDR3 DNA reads TGTGCCAGCAGCCCACTAGCGCAATCCTACGAGCAGTACTTC. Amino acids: CASSPLAQSYEQYF.